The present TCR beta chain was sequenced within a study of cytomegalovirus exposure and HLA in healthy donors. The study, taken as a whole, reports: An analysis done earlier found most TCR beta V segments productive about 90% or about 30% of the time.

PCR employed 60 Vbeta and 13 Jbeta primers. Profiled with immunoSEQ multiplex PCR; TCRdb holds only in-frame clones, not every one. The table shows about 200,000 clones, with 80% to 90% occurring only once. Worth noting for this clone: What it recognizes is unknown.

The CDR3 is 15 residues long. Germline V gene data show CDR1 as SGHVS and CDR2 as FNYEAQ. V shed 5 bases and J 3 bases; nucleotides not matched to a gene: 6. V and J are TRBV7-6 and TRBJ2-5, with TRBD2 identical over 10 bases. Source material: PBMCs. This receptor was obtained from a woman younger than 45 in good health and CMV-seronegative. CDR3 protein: CASSPVAGGKETQYF. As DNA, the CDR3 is TGTGCCAGCAGCCCAGTAGCGGGGGGTAAAGAGACCCAGTACTTC. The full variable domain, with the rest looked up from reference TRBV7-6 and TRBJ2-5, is GAGVSQSPRYKVTKRGQDVALRCDPISGHVSLYWYRQALGQGPEFLTYFNYEAQQDKSGLPNDRFSAERPEGSISTLTIQRTEQRDSAMYRCASSPVAGGKETQYFGPGTRLLVL.